This TCR beta chain was documented in a study of identical twins. CDR1 and CDR2 (germline): SGHRS, YFSETQ. Trimming took 0 bases from V and 0 from J, leaving 10 bases between them. CDR3 length: 16 residues. In its sample, this clonotype was seen a few times. TCRdb used MiXCR to reprocess the 5' RACE reads, holding one entry per CDR3 protein. The sample lists under 1 million distinct CDR3 sequences, 12% occurring once. A further study also used this sample, focusing on yellow fever vaccine responses in identical twins.

The TCR comes from a woman under 30 in good health. The chain links TRBV5-1 to TRBJ2-1, with D perhaps matching TRBD2 (5 bases). What was sequenced was PBMCs. The CDR3 nucleotides read TGCGCCAGCAGCTTGGGACTACAAAGCTCCTACAATGAGCAGTTCTTC. Its translation: CASSLGLQSSYNEQFF.